The clone carrying this T cell receptor (beta chain) showed up just a few times. Its specificity is unknown. This record comes from a study of CD8 T cells in ankylosing spondylitis. In making TCR beta libraries, quantitative 5'-RACE with molecular barcodes was used. MiXCR, applied by TCRdb to the 5' RACE reads, yields one record per CDR3 protein. The repertoire has some 800,000 distinct CDR3 sequences, approximately 12% of them found once; the top ten carry 0.45% to 0.6%. The ends were cut back, 3 bases at V and 1 base at J, with 9 bases in the middle. This CDR3 contains 14 residues. Germline CDR1 is SEHNR and CDR2 is FQNEAQ (reference sequence). Points from the study as a whole: Clones tied to disease were said to be significantly enriched in matched ankylosing spondylitis synovial fluid. Clones that were linked to disease were CD8+ and were relatively rare in peripheral blood. Certain motif variants had earlier appeared in reactive arthritis synovial fluid and blood. For ankylosing spondylitis blood, a TCR beta motif of about eight highly homologous variants appeared characteristic.

The V gene is TRBV7-9, the J gene TRBJ2-5; D possibly corresponds to TRBD2 (7 bases). The sequencing sample was made of blood, either unsorted or a sorted T cell fraction (not recorded which). The clonotype was recovered from a male donor with ankylosing spondylitis. In nucleotides, the CDR3 is TGTGCCAGCAGCTTCGCGGGGGCCCAAGAGACCCAGTACTTC. This sequence encodes CASSFAGAQETQYF.